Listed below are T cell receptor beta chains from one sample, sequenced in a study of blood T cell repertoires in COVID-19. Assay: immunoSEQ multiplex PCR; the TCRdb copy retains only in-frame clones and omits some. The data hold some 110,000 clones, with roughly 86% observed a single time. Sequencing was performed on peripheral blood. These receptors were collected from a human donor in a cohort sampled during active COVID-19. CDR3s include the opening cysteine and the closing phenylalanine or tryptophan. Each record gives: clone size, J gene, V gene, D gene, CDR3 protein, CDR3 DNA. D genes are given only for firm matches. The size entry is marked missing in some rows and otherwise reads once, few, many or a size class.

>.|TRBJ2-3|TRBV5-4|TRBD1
CASSFDRGRDTQYF
TGTGCCAGCAGCTTCGACAGGGGCAGGGATACGCAGTATTTT
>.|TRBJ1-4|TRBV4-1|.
CASSRVTDGQKLFF
TGCGCCAGCAGCCGAGTGACGGATGGGCAAAAACTGTTTTTT
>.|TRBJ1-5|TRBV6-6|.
CASSYSGGGGVPQHF
TGTGCCAGCAGTTACTCAGGGGGGGGTGGGGTCCCCCAGCATTTT
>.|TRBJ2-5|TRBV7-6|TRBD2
CASGRVAAVQETQYF
TGTGCCAGCGGGAGGGTAGCGGCTGTCCAAGAGACCCAGTACTTC
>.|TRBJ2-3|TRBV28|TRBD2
CASRLIAGSQYF
TGTGCCAGCAGACTCATAGCGGGTTCGCAGTATTTT
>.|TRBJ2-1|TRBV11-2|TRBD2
CASSFGLLAVVDEQFF
TGTGCCAGCAGCTTCGGCCTACTAGCGGTAGTCGATGAGCAGTTCTTC
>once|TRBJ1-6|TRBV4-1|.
CASSQVMGDISYNSPLHF
TGCGCCAGCAGCCAAGTCATGGGTGACATCTCCTATAATTCACCCCTCCACTTT
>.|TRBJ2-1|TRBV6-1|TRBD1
CASSEFGDRGNEQFF
TGTGCCAGCAGTGAATTTGGGGACAGGGGAAATGAGCAGTTCTTC
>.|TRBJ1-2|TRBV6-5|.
CASSYPDGYTF
TGTGCCAGCAGTTACCCAGATGGCTACACCTTC
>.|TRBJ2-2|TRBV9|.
CASSVERAGELFF
TGTGCCAGCAGCGTAGAGAGAGCCGGGGAGCTGTTTTTT
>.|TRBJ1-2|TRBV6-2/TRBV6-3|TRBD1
CASSTTGGADYGYTF
TGTGCCAGCAGTACGACAGGGGGCGCCGACTATGGCTACACCTTC
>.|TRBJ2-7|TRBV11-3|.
CASGVSGNTYEQYF
TGTGCCAGCGGGGTTAGCGGAAACACCTACGAGCAGTACTTC
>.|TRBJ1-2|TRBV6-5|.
CASSPVSGGGGYTF
TGTGCCAGCAGTCCCGTTTCGGGGGGAGGTGGCTACACCTTC
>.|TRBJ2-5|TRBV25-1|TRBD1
CASSGWTGAGETQYF
TGTGCCAGCAGTGGATGGACAGGGGCCGGGGAGACCCAGTACTTC
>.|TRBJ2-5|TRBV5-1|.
CASNPGQNFFETQYF
TGCGCCAGCAATCCAGGACAGAACTTTTTTGAGACCCAGTACTTC
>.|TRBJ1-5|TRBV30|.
CAWRGRGSNQPQHF
TGTGCCTGGAGGGGCCGGGGGAGCAATCAGCCCCAGCATTTT
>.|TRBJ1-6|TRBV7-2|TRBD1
CASSLVLAGTGNSPLHF
TGTGCCAGCAGCTTAGTTTTGGCGGGGACAGGGAATTCACCCCTCCACTTT
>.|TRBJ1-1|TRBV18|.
CASSEGVTNTEAFF
TGTGCCAGCTCAGAGGGGGTAACGAACACTGAAGCTTTCTTT
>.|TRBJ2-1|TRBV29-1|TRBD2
CSVSGRAYNEQFF
TGCAGCGTTAGCGGGAGGGCCTACAATGAGCAGTTCTTC
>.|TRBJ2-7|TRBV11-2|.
CASSAAARGYEQYF
TGTGCCAGCAGCGCCGCAGCACGGGGGTACGAGCAGTACTTC
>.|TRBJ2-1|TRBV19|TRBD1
CASGQGSSYNEQFF
TGTGCCAGTGGACAGGGAAGCTCCTACAATGAGCAGTTCTTC
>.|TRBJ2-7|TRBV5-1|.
CASSIDFYEQYF
TGCGCCAGCAGCATAGATTTCTACGAGCAGTACTTC
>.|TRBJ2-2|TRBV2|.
CASSEARAASTGELFF
TGTGCCAGCAGTGAAGCGCGGGCAGCCAGCACCGGGGAGCTGTTTTTT
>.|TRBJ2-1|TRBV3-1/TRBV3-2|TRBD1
CASSQRQGSDEQFF
TGTGCCAGCAGCCAGCGACAGGGTTCCGATGAGCAGTTCTTC
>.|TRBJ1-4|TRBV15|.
CATSRERGSGEKLFF
TGTGCCACCAGCAGAGAGCGGGGGTCCGGGGAAAAACTGTTTTTT
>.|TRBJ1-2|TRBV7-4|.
CASSLALFFYGYTF
TGTGCCAGCAGCTTAGCTCTGTTCTTCTATGGCTACACCTTC
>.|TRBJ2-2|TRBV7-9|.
CASLASIGNTGELFF
TGTGCCAGCCTAGCCTCTATCGGGAACACCGGGGAGCTGTTTTTT
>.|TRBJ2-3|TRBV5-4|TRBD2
CASSARTSGTDTQYF
TGTGCCAGCAGCGCCCGGACTAGCGGCACAGATACGCAGTATTTT
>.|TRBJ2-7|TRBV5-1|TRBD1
CASSPRQGTHEQYF
TGCGCCAGCAGCCCCAGACAGGGGACGCACGAGCAGTACTTC
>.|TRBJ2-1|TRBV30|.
CAWSVGVTRSEQFF
TGTGCCTGGAGTGTCGGCGTCACCCGGAGTGAGCAGTTCTTC
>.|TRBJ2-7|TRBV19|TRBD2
CASSIYGGEYEQYF
TGTGCCAGTAGTATCTACGGGGGGGAATACGAGCAGTACTTC
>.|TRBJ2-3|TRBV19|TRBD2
CASSIAFSGGGTDTQYF
TGTGCCAGTAGTATAGCCTTCAGCGGGGGAGGGACAGATACGCAGTATTTT
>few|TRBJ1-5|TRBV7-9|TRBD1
CATGTGEQPQHF
TGTGCCACGGGGACAGGGGAGCAGCCCCAGCATTTT
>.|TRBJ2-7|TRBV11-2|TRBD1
CACTWGQGSEQYF
TGTGCCTGCACATGGGGACAGGGTAGCGAGCAGTACTTC
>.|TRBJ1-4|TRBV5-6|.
CASSLVGPTNEKLFF
TGTGCCAGCAGCTTGGTGGGGCCAACTAATGAAAAACTGTTTTTT
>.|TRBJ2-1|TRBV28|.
CASSFSREQFF
TGTGCCAGCAGTTTTTCACGGGAGCAGTTCTTC
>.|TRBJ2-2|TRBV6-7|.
CASSYSAPNTGELFF
TGTGCCAGCAGTTACTCAGCTCCGAACACCGGGGAGCTGTTTTTT
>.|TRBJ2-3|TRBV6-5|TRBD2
CASSLLAGDTQYF
TGTGCCAGCAGCCTACTAGCGGGAGATACGCAGTATTTT
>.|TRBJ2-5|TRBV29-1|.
CSVVEMAQYF
TGCAGCGTTGTTGAGATGGCCCAGTACTTC
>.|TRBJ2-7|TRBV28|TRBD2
CASSTLAGVSYEQYF
TGTGCCAGCAGTACACTAGCGGGAGTGTCCTACGAGCAGTACTTC
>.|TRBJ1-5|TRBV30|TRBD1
CAWGGQFNQPQHF
TGTGCCTGGGGGGGACAGTTTAATCAGCCCCAGCATTTT
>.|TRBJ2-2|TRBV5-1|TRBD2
CASSSLAGSVPGELFF
TGCGCCAGCAGCAGCTTAGCGGGGAGTGTCCCCGGGGAGCTGTTTTTT
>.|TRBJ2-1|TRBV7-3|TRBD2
CASSRTSGRGQFF
TGTGCCAGCAGCAGGACTAGCGGGCGGGGGCAGTTCTTC
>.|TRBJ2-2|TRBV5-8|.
CASRARTAPTGELFF
TGTGCCAGCAGGGCGAGGACAGCGCCCACCGGGGAGCTGTTTTTT
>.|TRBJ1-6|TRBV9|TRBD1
CASSVWTGSSYNSPLHF
TGTGCCAGCAGCGTTTGGACAGGGAGCTCCTATAATTCACCCCTCCACTTT
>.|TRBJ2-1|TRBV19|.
CASSYLGGVTYNEQFF
TGTGCCAGTAGCTACCTAGGGGGAGTTACCTACAATGAGCAGTTCTTC
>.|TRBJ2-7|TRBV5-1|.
CASSSTVSSYEQYF
TGCGCCAGCAGCTCCACCGTGAGCTCCTACGAGCAGTACTTC
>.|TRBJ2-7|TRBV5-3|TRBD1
CARSFPRTGEYEQYF
TGTGCCAGAAGCTTCCCCCGGACAGGGGAATACGAGCAGTACTTC
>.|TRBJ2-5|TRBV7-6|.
CAGGRGNQETQYF
TGTGCCGGGGGCCGGGGAAACCAAGAGACCCAGTACTTC
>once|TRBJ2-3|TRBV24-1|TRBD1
CATSDPGTAHTDTQYF
TGTGCCACCAGTGACCCCGGGACAGCTCACACAGATACGCAGTATTTT
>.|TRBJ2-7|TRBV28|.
CASLPVGSDEQYF
TGTGCCAGTCTCCCGGTCGGGTCGGACGAGCAGTACTTC
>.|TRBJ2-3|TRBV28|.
CASRVEGDTQYF
TGTGCCAGCAGGGTCGAGGGAGATACGCAGTATTTT
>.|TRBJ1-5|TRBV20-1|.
CSASRGRLSNQPQHF
TGCAGTGCTAGTAGGGGGAGACTTAGCAATCAGCCCCAGCATTTT